This T cell receptor (beta chain) derives from a study of blood T cell repertoires in COVID-19. Study details: Researchers got acute and convalescent COVID-19 samples from the United States, Italy and Spain. T cells, B-cell-depleted T cells, or PBMCs supplied cDNA or gDNA.

As processed by the authors: Amplification with reference gene primers provided the estimates of nucleated cell counts. Profiled with immunoSEQ multiplex PCR; TCRdb holds only in-frame clones, not every one. That table supplies the V and J calls and clone size; D and trimming were determined from the DNA. The table records 100,000 or so clones, 75% to 95% of them present only once. The CDR3 is made up of 14 amino acids. Germline V CDR1 and CDR2: MNHNY, SVGAGI (reference sequence). J gave up 6 bases and V 6 bases, and 10 bases lay outside the gene matches. Sequencing was performed on peripheral blood. This receptor was obtained from a woman between 45 and 60 years old in a cohort sampled during active COVID-19. This chain joins TRBV6-6 and TRBJ1-2; 7 bases align to TRBD1. The CDR3 nucleotides read TGTGCCAGCAGGCCAGGGGGTTCGCGAGATGGCTACACCTTC. Encoded protein: CASRPGGSRDGYTF.